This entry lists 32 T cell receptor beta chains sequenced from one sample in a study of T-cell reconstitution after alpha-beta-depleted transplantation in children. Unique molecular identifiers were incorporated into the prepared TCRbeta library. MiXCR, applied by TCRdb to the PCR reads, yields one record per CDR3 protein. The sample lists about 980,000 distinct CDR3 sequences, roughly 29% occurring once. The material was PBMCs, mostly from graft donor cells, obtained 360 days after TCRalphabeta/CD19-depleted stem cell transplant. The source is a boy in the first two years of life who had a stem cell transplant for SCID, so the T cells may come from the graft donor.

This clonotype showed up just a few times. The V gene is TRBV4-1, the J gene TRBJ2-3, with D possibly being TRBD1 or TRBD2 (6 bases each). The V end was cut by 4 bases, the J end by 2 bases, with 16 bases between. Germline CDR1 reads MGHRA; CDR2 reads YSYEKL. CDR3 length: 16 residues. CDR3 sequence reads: CASSLLGPGATDTQYF. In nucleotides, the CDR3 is TGCGCCAGCAGCCTTCTGGGCCCGGGGGCCACAGATACGCAGTATTTT.

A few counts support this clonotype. CDR3 region: CASRFSDKFNEQFF. CDR3 coding DNA: TGCGCCAGCAGATTCTCTGACAAGTTCAATGAGCAGTTCTTC. V usage is TRBV5-1 and J usage is TRBJ2-1; the D is unclear. V was pared by 5 bases and J by 6 bases, with 15 bases between. This CDR3 region has 14 residues. CDR1 is SGHRS and CDR2 is YFSETQ in the germline V gene.

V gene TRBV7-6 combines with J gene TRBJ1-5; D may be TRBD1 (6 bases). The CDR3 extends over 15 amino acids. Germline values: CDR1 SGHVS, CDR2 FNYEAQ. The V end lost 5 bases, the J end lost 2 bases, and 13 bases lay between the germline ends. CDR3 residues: CASSLTGLGNQPQHF. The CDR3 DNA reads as TGTGCCAGCAGCCTAACAGGGTTGGGCAATCAGCCCCAGCATTTT.

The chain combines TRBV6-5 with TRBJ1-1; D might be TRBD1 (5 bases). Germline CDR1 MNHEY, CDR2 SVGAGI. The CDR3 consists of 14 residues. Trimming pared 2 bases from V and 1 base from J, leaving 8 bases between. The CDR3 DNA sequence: TGTGCCAGCAGTTACGGGACCCCGAACACTGAAGCTTTCTTT. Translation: CASSYGTPNTEAFF.

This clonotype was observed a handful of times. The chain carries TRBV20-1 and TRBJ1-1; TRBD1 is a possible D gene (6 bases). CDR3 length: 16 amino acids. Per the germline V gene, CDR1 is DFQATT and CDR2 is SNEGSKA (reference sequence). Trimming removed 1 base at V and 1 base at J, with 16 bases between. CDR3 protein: CSARVSKGGTNTEAFF. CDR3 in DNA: TGCAGTGCTAGAGTGTCAAAGGGGGGCACGAACACTGAAGCTTTCTTT.

CDR3 protein: CSVAKTGPKGETEAFF. The DNA for the CDR3 is TGCAGCGTGGCTAAGACGGGCCCCAAGGGAGAGACTGAAGCTTTCTTT. The chain links TRBV29-1 to TRBJ1-1, with D uncertain. CDR1 and CDR2 (germline): SQVTM, ANQGSEA. V gave up 6 bases and J gave up 5 bases, with 25 bases separating them. The CDR3 is made up of 16 amino acids.

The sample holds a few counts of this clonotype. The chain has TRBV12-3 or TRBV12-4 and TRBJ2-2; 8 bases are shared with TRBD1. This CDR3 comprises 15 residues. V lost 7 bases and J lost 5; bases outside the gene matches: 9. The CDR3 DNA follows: TGTGCCAGCAACCTAGACAGGGGAGTAACCGGGGAGCTGTTTTTT. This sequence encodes CASNLDRGVTGELFF.

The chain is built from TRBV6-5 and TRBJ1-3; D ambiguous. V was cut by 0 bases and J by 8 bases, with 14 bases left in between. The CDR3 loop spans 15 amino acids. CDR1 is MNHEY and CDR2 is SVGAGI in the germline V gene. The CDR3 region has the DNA TGTGCCAGCAGTTACTCGGACGGTGGGGTGGACACCATATATTTT. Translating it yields CASSYSDGGVDTIYF.

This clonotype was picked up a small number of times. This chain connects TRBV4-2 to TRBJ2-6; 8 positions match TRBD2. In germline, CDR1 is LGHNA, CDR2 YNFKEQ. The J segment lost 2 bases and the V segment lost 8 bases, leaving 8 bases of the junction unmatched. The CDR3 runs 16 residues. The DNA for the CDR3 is TGTGCCAGCGGGGGTAGCGGGGACCCTGGGGCCAACGTCCTGACTTTC. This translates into CASGGSGDPGANVLTF.

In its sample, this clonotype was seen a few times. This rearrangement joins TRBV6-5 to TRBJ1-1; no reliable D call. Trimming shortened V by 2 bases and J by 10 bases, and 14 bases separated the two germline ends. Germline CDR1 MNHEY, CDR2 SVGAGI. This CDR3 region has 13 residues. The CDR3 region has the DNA TGTGCCAGCAGTTACGCCGGTCCATACGGAGCTTTCTTT. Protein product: CASSYAGPYGAFF.

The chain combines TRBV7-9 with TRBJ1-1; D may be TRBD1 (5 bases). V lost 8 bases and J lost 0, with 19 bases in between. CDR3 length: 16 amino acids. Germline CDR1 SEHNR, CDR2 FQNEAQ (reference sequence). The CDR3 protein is CASREEQANVNTEAFF. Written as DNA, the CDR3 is TGTGCCAGCCGAGAGGAACAGGCGAACGTGAACACTGAAGCTTTCTTT.

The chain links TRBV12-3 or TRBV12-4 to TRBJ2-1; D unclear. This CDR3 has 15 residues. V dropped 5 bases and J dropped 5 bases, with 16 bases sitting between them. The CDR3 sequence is CASSPDQTIDNEQFF. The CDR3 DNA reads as TGTGCCAGCAGTCCGGACCAGACAATAGACAATGAGCAGTTCTTC.

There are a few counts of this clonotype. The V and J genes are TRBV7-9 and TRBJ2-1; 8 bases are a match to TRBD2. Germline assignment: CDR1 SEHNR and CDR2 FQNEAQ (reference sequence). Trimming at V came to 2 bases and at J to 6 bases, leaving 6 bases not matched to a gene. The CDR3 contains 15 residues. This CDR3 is CASSLLVAGSNEQFF. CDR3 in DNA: TGTGCCAGCAGCTTACTAGTAGCGGGGTCCAATGAGCAGTTCTTC.

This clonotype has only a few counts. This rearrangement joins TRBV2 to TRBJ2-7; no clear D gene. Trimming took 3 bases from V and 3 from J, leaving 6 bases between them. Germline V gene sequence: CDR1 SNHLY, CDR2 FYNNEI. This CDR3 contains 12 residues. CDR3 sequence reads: CASSDGIYEQYF. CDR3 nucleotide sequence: TGTGCCAGCAGTGACGGCATCTACGAGCAGTACTTC.

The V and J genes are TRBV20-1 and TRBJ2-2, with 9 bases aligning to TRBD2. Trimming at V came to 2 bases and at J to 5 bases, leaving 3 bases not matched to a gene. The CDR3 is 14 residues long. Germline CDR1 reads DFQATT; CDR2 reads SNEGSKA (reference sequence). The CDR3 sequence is CSARKAGGTGELFF. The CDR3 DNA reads TGCAGTGCTAGAAAAGCGGGGGGTACCGGGGAGCTGTTTTTT.

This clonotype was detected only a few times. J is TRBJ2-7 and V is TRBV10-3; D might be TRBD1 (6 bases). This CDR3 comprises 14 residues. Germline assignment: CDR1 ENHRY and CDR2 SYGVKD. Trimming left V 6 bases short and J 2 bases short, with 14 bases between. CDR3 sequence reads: CAISQDKGAYEQYF. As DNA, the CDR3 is TGTGCCATCAGCCAGGACAAGGGGGCCTACGAGCAGTACTTC.

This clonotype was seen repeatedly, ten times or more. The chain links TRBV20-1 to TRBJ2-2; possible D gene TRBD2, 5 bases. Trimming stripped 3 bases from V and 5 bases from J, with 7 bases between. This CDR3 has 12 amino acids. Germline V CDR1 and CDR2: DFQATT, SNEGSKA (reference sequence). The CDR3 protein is CSASRGTGELFF. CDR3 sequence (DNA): TGCAGTGCTAGCCGGGGTACCGGGGAGCTGTTTTTT.

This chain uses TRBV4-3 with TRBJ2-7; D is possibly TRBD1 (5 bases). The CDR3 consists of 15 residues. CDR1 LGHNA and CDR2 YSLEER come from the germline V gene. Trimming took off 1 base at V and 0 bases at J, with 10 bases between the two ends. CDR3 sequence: CASSQGTRGSYEQYF. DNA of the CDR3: TGCGCCAGCAGCCAAGGGACAAGGGGCTCCTACGAGCAGTACTTC.

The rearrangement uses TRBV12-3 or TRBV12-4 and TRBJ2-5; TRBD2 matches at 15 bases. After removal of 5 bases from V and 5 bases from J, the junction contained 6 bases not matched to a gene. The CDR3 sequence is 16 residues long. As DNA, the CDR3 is TGTGCCAGCAGTGAGGGACTAGCGGGGGGTTGGGAGACCCAGTACTTC. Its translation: CASSEGLAGGWETQYF.

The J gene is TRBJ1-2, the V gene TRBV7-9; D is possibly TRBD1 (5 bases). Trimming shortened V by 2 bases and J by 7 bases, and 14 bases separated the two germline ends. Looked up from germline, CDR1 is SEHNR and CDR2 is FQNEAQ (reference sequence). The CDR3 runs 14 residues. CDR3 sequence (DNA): TGTGCCAGCAGCTTACAGCAGGGATCTCTTGGCTACACCTTC. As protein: CASSLQQGSLGYTF.

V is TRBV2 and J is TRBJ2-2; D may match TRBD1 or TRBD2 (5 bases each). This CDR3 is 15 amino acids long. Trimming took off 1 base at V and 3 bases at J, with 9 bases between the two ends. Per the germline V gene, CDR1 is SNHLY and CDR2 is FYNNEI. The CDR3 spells CASSEGVGDTGELFF. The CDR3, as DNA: TGTGCCAGCAGTGAAGGTGTGGGGGACACCGGGGAGCTGTTTTTT. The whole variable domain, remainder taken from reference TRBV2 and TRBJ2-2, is EPEVTQTPSHQVTQMGQEVILRCVPISNHLYFYWYRQILGQKVEFLVSFYNNEISEKSEIFDDQFSVERPDGSNFTLKIRSTKLEDSAMYFCASSEGVGDTGELFFGEGSRLTVL.

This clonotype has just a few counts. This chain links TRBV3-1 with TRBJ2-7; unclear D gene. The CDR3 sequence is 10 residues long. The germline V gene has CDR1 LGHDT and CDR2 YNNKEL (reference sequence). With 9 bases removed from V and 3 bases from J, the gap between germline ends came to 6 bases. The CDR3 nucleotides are TGTGCCAGTAACCTCTACGAGCAGTACTTC. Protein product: CASNLYEQYF.

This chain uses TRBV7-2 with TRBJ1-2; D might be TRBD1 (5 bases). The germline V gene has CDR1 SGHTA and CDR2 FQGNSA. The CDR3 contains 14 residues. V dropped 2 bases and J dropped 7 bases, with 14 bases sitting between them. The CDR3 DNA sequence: TGTGCCAGCAGCTTAAGGCTGACAGTGAGTGGCTACACCTTC. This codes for CASSLRLTVSGYTF.

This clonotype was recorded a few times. The CDR3 sequence is CASNLYSGTGLTGELFF. The CDR3 region has the DNA TGCGCCAGCAACCTATATTCCGGGACAGGGCTAACCGGGGAGCTGTTTTTT. The chain employs TRBV5-1 and TRBJ2-2; 9 bases are shared with TRBD1. The CDR3 is made up of 17 amino acids. V gave up 6 bases and J gave up 5 bases; unmatched junction bases: 14. Germline CDR1 is SGHRS and CDR2 is YFSETQ.

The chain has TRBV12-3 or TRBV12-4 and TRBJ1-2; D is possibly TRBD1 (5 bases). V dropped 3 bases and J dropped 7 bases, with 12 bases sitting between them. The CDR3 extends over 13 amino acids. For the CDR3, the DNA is TGTGCCAGCAGTTTTGGGGGTCGAATTGGCTACACCTTC. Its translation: CASSFGGRIGYTF.

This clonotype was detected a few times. CDR3 loop: CASSSTSGQPTDTQYF. The CDR3 nucleotides are TGCGCCAGCAGCTCTACTTCGGGACAGCCCACAGATACGCAGTATTTT. The chain uses TRBV5-1 and TRBJ2-3, with 7 bases fitting TRBD1. V dropped 3 bases and J dropped 2; count of bases not matched to a gene: 9. The length of the CDR3 is 16 residues. Germline-derived CDR1 and CDR2 are SGHRS and YFSETQ.

The CDR3 here is CSARDARQLATDTQYF. The CDR3 DNA reads TGCAGTGCTAGAGATGCCCGACAGCTGGCCACAGATACGCAGTATTTT. V gene TRBV20-1 combines with J gene TRBJ2-3, with a tentative D call TRBD1 (5 bases). CDR1 is DFQATT, CDR2 SNEGSKA, per germline (reference sequence). The V end was cut by 0 bases, the J end by 2 bases, with 15 bases between. There are 16 residues in the CDR3.

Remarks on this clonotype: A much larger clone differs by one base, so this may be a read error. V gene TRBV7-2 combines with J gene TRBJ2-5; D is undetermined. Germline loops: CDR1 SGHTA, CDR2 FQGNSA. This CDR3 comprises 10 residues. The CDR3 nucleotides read TGTGCCAGCGGCTTGGAGACCGAGTACTTC. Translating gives CASGLETEYF.

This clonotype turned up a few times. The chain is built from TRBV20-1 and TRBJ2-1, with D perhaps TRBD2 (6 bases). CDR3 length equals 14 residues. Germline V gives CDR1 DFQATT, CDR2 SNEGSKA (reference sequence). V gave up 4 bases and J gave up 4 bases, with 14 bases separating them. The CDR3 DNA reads TGCAGTGCTAAATCGGGACTCGCTTACAATGAGCAGTTCTTC. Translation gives CSAKSGLAYNEQFF.

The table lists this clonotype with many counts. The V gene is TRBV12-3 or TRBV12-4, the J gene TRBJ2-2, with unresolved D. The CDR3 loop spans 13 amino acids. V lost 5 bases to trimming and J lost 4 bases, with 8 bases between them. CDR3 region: CASSPTGTGELFF. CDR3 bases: TGTGCCAGCAGTCCCACGGGCACCGGGGAGCTGTTTTTT.

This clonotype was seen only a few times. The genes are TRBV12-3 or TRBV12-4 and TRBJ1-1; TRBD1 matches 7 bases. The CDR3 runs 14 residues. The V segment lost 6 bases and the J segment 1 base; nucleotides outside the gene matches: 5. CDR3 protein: CASRSTGRNTEAFF. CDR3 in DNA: TGTGCCAGCAGATCGACAGGGAGGAACACTGAAGCTTTCTTT.

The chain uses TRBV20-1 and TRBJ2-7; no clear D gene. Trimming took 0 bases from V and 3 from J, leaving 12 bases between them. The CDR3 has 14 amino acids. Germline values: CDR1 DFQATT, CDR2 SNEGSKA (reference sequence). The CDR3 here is CSARDGRSYYEQYF. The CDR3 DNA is TGCAGTGCTAGAGATGGGCGGAGTTACTACGAGCAGTACTTC.